Below, one T cell receptor (beta chain) is given with its context. The source of the sample is a study of blood T cell repertoires in COVID-19. About the study: In each case, the material was cDNA or gDNA derived from T cells, B-cell-depleted T cells, or PBMCs.

The authors' processing: Nucleated cell counts were estimated from reference gene primer amplification. The method was immunoSEQ multiplex PCR; TCRdb's version includes in-frame clones alone and lacks a portion of them. V and J calls and clone size come straight from that table; D and trimming were deduced from the DNA. The sample includes roughly 250,000 clones, about 86% of them seen just once. Followed over time, Seattle patients had been enrolled while infection was active. Sequenced material: peripheral blood. This TCR derives from a person aged 70 to 80 with COVID-19, enrolled during active disease.

The CDR3 loop is CASSRGGGRGDQPQHF. As DNA, the CDR3 is TGTGCCAGCAGCCGGGGGGGTGGCAGGGGCGATCAGCCCCAGCATTTT. The rearrangement joins TRBV14 to TRBJ1-5; maybe TRBD1 (6 bases). The V gene lost 4 bases and the J gene lost 5 bases, with 18 bases spanning the gap. The CDR3 is made up of 16 amino acids. Germline CDR1 and CDR2: SGHDN and FVKESK.